The clone carrying this T cell receptor beta chain was detected ten times or more. Its antigen is unidentified. The data stem from a study of T cells in Graves' hyperthyroidism and ophthalmopathy. Study results and caveats: Blood also held most thyroid clonotypes expanded beyond 0.001.

Amplified TCR beta CDR3 regions derived from RNA transcripts. A first-round RT-PCR of the TCR CDR3 used the HTBI primer set. TCRdb independently ran MiXCR on the multiplex PCR reads; one entry per CDR3 protein. The sample comprises a few hundred thousand distinct CDR3 sequences, roughly 14% of which are singletons, and roughly 25% rests with the top ten. Germline CDR1 and CDR2: DFQATT and SNEGSKA (reference sequence). With V trimmed by 3 bases and J by 1 base, 1 base remained unmatched. CDR3 length: 14 residues. V is TRBV20-1 and J is TRBJ2-7; TRBD2 matches 12 bases. The origin of this receptor is a woman aged 18-29 years with Graves' hyperthyroidism that later progressed to Graves' ophthalmopathy. Sequencing was done on a sample of blood. CDR3: CSARLAGGSYEQYF. The CDR3 DNA reads as TGCAGTGCTAGGCTAGCGGGAGGGTCCTACGAGCAGTACTTC.